The subject of this entry is one T cell receptor beta chain. Antigen unknown. Amplification yielded TCR beta CDR3 regions, with RNA transcripts as the source. The HTBI primer set served for first-round RT-PCR of the TCR CDR3. TCRdb reanalysed the multiplex PCR reads using MiXCR and keeps one entry per CDR3 protein. The data contain roughly 500,000 distinct CDR3 sequences, around 45% of them singletons. Exclusion criteria comprised uncontrolled infection, other autoimmune disease, pregnancy or lactation. The data belong to a study of T cells in Graves' hyperthyroidism and ophthalmopathy. Study observations and caveats: Expanded thyroid clonotypes (above 0.001) were mostly also found in blood. A model using 13 V-J features told ophthalmopathy apart from stable hyperthyroidism.

Germline-derived CDR1 and CDR2 are KGHDR and SFDVKD. This CDR3 spans 14 amino acids. Trimming removed 7 bases from V and 4 bases from J, with 13 bases in between. The TCR originated in an adult woman with Graves' disease, either hyperthyroidism or ophthalmopathy (not recorded which). This sequence joins TRBV24-1 and TRBJ1-5, with D perhaps matching TRBD1 (5 bases). Sequencing was carried out using peripheral blood or thyroid tissue (not recorded which). The CDR3 DNA sequence: TGTGCCACCAGCAAAGGACAAGAGAATCAGCCCCAGCATTTT. Translated: CATSKGQENQPQHF.